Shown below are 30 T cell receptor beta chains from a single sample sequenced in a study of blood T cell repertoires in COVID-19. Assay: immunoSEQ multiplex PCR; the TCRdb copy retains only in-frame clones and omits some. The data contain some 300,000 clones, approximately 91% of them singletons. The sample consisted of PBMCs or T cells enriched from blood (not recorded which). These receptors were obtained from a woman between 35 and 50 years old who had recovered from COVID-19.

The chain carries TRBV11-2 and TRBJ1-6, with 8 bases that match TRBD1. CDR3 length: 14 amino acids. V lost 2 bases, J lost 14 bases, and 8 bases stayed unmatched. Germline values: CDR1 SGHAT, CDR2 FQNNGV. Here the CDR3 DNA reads TGTGCCAGCAGCTTAAGCAGGGGGCTCCTTGCCCTCCACTTT. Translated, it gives CASSLSRGLLALHF.

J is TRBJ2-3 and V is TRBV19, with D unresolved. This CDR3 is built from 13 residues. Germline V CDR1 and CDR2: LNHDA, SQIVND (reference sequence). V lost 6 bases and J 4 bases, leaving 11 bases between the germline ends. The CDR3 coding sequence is TGTGCCAGTAGATCAGTGGTTCCAGATACGCAGTATTTT. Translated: CASRSVVPDTQYF. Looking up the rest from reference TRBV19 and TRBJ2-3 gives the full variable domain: DGGITQSPKYLFRKEGQNVTLSCEQNLNHDAMYWYRQDPGQGLRLIYYSQIVNDFQKGDIAEGYSVSREKKESFPLTVTSAQKNPTAFYLCASRSVVPDTQYFGPGTRLTVL.

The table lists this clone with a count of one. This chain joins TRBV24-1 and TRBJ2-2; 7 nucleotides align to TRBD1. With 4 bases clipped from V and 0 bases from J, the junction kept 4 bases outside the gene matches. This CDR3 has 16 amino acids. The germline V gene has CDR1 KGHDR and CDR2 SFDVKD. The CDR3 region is CATSDLDRSNTGELFF. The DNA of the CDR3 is TGTGCCACCAGTGACCTGGACAGGTCGAACACCGGGGAGCTGTTTTTT.

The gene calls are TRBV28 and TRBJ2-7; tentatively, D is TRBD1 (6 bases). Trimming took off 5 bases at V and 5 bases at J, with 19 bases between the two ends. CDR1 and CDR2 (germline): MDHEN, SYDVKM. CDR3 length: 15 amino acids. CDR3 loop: CASSTGFSQFDEQYF. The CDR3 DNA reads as TGTGCCAGCAGTACAGGGTTTTCCCAGTTCGACGAGCAGTACTTC.

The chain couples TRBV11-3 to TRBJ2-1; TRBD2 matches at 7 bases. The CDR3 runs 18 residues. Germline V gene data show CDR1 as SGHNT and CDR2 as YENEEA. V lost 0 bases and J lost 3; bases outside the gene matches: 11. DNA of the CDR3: TGTGCCAGCAGCTTAGAAGCTGGACTAGGTATGGTCTACAATGAGCAGTTCTTC. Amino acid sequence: CASSLEAGLGMVYNEQFF.

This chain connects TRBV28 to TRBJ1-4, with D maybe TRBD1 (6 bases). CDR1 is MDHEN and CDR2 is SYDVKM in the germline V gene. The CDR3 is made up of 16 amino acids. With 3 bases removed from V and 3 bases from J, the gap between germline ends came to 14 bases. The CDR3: CASSLPGAVANEKLFF. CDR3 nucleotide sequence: TGTGCCAGCAGTTTGCCAGGGGCGGTGGCTAATGAAAAACTGTTTTTT.

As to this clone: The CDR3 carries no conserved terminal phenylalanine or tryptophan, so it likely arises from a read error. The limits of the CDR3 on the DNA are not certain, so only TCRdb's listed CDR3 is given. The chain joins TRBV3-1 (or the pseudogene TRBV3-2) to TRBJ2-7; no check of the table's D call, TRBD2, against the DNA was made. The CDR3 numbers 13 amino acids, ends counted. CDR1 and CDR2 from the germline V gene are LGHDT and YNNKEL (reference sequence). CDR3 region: CASSQESGRELPR.

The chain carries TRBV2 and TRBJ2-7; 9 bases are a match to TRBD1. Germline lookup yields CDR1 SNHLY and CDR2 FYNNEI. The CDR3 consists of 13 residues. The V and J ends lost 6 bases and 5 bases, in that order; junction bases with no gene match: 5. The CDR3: CASSRDRENEQYF. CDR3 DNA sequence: TGTGCCAGCAGCCGGGACAGGGAGAACGAGCAGTACTTC.

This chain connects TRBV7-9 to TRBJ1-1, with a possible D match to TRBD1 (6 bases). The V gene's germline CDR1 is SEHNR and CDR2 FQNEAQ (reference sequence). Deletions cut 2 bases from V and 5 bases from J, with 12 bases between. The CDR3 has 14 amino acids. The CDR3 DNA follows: TGTGCCAGCAGCTTAACAGGGCGGGAGACTGAAGCTTTCTTT. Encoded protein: CASSLTGRETEAFF.

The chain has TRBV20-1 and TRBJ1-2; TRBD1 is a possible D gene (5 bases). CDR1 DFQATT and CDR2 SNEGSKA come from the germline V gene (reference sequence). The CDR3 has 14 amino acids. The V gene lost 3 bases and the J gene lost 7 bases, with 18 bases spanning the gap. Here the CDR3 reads CSASPFQGPPGYTF. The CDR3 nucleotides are TGCAGTGCTAGTCCTTTTCAGGGCCCTCCTGGCTACACCTTC.

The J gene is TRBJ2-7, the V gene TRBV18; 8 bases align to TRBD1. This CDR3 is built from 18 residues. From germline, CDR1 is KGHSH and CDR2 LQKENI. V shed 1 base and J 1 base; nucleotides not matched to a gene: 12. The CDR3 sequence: CASSPQSTGTGNSYEQYF. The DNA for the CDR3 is TGTGCCAGCTCACCACAGTCTACAGGGACAGGCAATTCCTACGAGCAGTACTTC.

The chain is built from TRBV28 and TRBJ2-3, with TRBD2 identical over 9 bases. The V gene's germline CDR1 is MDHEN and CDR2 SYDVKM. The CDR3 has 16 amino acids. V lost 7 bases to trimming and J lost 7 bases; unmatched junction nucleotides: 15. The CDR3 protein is CASTQKGLAGVNTQYF. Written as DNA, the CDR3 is TGTGCCAGCACCCAAAAGGGCTTAGCGGGAGTTAATACGCAGTATTTT.

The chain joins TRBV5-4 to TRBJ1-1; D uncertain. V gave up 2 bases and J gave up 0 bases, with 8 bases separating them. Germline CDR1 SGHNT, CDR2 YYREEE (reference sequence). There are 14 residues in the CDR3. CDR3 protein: CASSFGQLNTEAFF. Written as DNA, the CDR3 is TGTGCCAGCAGCTTTGGGCAGTTGAACACTGAAGCTTTCTTT.

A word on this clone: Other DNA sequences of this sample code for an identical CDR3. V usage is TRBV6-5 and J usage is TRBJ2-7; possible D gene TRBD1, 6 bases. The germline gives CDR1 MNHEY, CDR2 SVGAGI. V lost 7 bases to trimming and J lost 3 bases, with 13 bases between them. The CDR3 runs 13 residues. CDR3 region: CASKTGSSYEQYF. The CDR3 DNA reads TGTGCCAGCAAAACAGGGAGCAGCTACGAGCAGTACTTC.

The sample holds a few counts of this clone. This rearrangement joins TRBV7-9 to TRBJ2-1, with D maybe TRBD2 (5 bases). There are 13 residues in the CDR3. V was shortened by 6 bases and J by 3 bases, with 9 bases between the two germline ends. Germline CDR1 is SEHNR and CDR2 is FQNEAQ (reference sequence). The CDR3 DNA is TGTGCCAGCAGAGACCGGGACTACAATGAGCAGTTCTTC. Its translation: CASRDRDYNEQFF.

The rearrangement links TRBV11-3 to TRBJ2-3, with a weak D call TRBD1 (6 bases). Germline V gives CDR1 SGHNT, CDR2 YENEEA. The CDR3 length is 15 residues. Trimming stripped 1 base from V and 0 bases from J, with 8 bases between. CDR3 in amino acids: CASSLGTASTDTQYF. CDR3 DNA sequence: TGTGCCAGCAGCTTAGGGACAGCTAGCACAGATACGCAGTATTTT.

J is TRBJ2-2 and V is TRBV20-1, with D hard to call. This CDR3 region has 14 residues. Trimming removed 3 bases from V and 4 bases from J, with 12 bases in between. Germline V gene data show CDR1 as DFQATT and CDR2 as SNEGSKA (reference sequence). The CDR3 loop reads CSASKPGGTGELFF. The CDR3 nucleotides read TGCAGTGCTAGTAAACCCGGCGGCACCGGGGAGCTGTTTTTT.

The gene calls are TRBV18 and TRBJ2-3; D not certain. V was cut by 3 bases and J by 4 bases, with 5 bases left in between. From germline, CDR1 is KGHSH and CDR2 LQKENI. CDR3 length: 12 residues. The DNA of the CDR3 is TGTGCCAGCTCACCGGGCGCAGATACGCAGTATTTT. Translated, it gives CASSPGADTQYF.

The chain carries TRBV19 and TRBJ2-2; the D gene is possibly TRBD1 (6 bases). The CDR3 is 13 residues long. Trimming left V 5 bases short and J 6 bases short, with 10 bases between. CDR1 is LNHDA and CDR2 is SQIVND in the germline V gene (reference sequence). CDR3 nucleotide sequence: TGTGCCAGTAGTTATCGACAGGCCGGGGAGCTGTTTTTT. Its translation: CASSYRQAGELFF.

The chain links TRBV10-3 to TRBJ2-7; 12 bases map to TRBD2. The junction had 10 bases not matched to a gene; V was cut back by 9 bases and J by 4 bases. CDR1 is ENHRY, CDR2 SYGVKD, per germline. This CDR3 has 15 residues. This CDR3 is CAISPLLAGGYEQYF. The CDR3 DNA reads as TGTGCCATTTCGCCCCTACTAGCGGGAGGATACGAGCAGTACTTC.

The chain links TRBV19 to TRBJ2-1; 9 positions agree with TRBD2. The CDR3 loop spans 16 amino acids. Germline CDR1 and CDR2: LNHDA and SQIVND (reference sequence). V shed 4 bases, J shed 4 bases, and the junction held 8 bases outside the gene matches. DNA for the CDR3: TGTGCCAGTAGTAAGGATGCGGGGGGGCCTTACAATGAGCAGTTCTTC. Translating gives CASSKDAGGPYNEQFF.

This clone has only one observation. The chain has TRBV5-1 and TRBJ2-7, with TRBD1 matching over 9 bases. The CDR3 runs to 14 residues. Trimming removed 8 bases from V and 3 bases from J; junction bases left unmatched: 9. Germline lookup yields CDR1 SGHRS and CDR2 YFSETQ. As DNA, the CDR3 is TGCGCCAGTAACTCCGGGACAGGGAGCTACGAGCAGTACTTC. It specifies CASNSGTGSYEQYF.

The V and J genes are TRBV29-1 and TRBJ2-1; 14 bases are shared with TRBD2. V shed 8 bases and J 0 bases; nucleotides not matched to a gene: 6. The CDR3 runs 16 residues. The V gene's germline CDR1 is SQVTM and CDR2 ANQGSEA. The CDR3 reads CSTRLAGGNSYNEQFF. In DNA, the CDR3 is TGCAGCACCCGACTAGCGGGGGGGAACTCCTACAATGAGCAGTTCTTC.

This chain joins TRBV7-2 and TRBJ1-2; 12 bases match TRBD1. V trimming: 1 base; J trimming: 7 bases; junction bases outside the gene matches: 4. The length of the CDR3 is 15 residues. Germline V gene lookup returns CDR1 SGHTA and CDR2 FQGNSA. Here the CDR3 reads CASSLVGQGAIGYTF. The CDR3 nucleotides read TGTGCCAGCAGCTTAGTGGGACAGGGGGCAATTGGCTACACCTTC. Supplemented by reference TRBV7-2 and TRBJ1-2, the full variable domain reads GAGVSQSPSNKVTEKGKDVELRCDPISGHTALYWYRQSLGQGLEFLIYFQGNSAPDKSGLPSDRFSAERTGGSVSTLTIQRTQQEDSAVYLCASSLVGQGAIGYTFGSGTRLTVV.

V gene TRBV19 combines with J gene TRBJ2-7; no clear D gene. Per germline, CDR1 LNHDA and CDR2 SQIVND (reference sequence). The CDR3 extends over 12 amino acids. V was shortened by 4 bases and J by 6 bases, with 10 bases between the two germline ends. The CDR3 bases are TGTGCCAGTAGTAACTCTGTCCGCGAGCAGTACTTC. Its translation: CASSNSVREQYF.

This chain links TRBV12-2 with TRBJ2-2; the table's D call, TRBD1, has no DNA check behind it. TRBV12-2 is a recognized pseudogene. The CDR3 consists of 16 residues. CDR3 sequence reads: CAVRQGAGVDTGELFF. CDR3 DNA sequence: TGTGCAGTCAGGCAGGGGGCGGGTGTGGACACCGGGGAGCTGTTTTTT.

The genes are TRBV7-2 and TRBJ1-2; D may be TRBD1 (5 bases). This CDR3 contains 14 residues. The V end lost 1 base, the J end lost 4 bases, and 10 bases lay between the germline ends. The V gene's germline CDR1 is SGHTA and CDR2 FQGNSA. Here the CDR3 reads CASSLERGPYGYTF. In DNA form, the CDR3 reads TGTGCCAGCAGCTTAGAGCGGGGCCCCTATGGCTACACCTTC.

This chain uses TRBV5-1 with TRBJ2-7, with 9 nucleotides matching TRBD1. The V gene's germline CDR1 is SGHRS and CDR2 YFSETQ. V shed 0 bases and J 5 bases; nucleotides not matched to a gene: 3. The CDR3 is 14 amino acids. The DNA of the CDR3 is TGCGCCAGCAGCTTGGCAGACAGGGGGGACGAGCAGTACTTC. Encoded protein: CASSLADRGDEQYF.

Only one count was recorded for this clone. CDR3 coding DNA: TGTGCCAGCAACCCGCTGAGCTCCTACAATGAGCAGTTCTTC. Its translation is CASNPLSSYNEQFF. V gene TRBV6-5 combines with J gene TRBJ2-1, with unresolved D. Germline lookup yields CDR1 MNHEY and CDR2 SVGAGI. The CDR3 covers 14 residues. V lost 7 bases and J 0 bases, leaving 10 bases between the germline ends.

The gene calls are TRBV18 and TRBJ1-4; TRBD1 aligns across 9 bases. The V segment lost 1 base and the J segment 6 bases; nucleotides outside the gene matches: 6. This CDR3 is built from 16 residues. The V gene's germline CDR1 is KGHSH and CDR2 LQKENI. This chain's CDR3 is CASSPLGQGPDEKLFF. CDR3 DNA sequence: TGTGCCAGCTCACCACTAGGACAGGGGCCTGATGAAAAACTGTTTTTT.